The 7 T cell receptor beta chains given below trace back to one sample, sequenced in a study of T cell responses to AZD1222 COVID-19 vaccine. Sequencing used immunoSEQ multiplex PCR; TCRdb keeps in-frame clones, though not all of them. The sample has some 280,000 clones; 85% to 95% are singletons. Sequenced material: peripheral blood, taken 28 days after the second AZD1222 dose. Source of these receptors: an adult who received the AZD1222 COVID-19 vaccine.

CDR3 protein: CASSVQVGANTGELFF. CDR3 coding DNA: TGTGCCAGTAGTGTCCAGGTGGGGGCGAACACCGGGGAGCTGTTTTTT. The chain links TRBV19 to TRBJ2-2; the D gene could be TRBD1 or TRBD2 (5 bases each). This CDR3 is 16 amino acids long. V was clipped by 5 bases and J by 0 bases, with 13 bases between them. Germline loops: CDR1 LNHDA, CDR2 SQIVND (reference sequence).

The chain joins TRBV7-6 to TRBJ1-6, with D possibly TRBD1 on 5 matching bases. There are 15 residues in the CDR3. V lost 5 bases and J 5 bases, leaving 13 bases between the germline ends. Germline-derived CDR1 and CDR2 are SGHVS and FNYEAQ. In DNA form, the CDR3 reads TGTGCCAGCAGCCCGTGGGGGGAAAATAATTCACCCCTCCACTTT. Its translation is CASSPWGENNSPLHF.

This rearrangement joins TRBV7-3 to TRBJ2-7; D gene ambiguous. Trimming took 1 base from V and 7 from J, leaving 11 bases between them. CDR1 is SGHTA and CDR2 is FQGTGA in the germline V gene. CDR3 length: 13 residues. The CDR3 spells CASSLIGSGEQYF. The CDR3 DNA reads as TGTGCCAGCAGCTTAATAGGCTCCGGAGAGCAGTACTTC.

The J gene is TRBJ1-2, the V gene TRBV20-1, with unresolved D. Trimming removed 3 bases at V and 6 bases at J, with 23 bases between. Per the germline V gene, CDR1 is DFQATT and CDR2 is SNEGSKA (reference sequence). This CDR3 has 16 residues. CDR3 region: CSASPMEGLSKDGYTF. The CDR3 nucleotides read TGCAGTGCTAGTCCCATGGAAGGGTTATCTAAGGATGGCTACACCTTC.

The V and J genes are TRBV25-1 and TRBJ1-4; the match to TRBD1 covers 8 bases. Losses at the gene ends were 5 bases for V and 8 bases for J; bases not matched to a gene: 10. The CDR3 is 15 amino acids. Germline V lookup: CDR1 MGHDK, CDR2 SYGVNS. CDR3 sequence reads: CASSPYNRGIEKLFF. The CDR3 DNA sequence: TGTGCCAGCAGTCCGTACAACAGGGGGATCGAAAAACTGTTTTTT. Full variable domain (outside the CDR3, taken from reference TRBV25-1 and TRBJ1-4): EADIYQTPRYLVIGTGKKITLECSQTMGHDKMYWYQQDPGMELHLIHYSYGVNSTEKGDLSSESTVSRIRTEHFPLTLESARPSHTSQYLCASSPYNRGIEKLFFGSGTQLSVL.

The sample holds one count of this clone. The genes are TRBV6-5 and TRBJ1-1, with D hard to call. The CDR3 sequence is 13 residues long. Germline V gene data show CDR1 as MNHEY and CDR2 as SVGAGI. V dropped 7 bases and J dropped 4 bases, with 13 bases sitting between them. The chain's CDR3 is CASTLRPGTEAFF. CDR3 nucleotide sequence: TGTGCCAGCACCCTCCGGCCCGGCACTGAAGCTTTCTTT.

The rearrangement joins TRBV3-1 (or the pseudogene TRBV3-2) to TRBJ1-6; perhaps TRBD1 as D (6 bases). This CDR3 has 15 amino acids. The V and J ends lost 4 bases and 5 bases respectively, with 12 bases between them. Germline CDR1 reads LGHDT; CDR2 reads YNNKEL (reference sequence). The CDR3 nucleotides are TGTGCCAGCAGCCCCCGAGGACAGAATAATTCACCCCTCCACTTT. Residues: CASSPRGQNNSPLHF.